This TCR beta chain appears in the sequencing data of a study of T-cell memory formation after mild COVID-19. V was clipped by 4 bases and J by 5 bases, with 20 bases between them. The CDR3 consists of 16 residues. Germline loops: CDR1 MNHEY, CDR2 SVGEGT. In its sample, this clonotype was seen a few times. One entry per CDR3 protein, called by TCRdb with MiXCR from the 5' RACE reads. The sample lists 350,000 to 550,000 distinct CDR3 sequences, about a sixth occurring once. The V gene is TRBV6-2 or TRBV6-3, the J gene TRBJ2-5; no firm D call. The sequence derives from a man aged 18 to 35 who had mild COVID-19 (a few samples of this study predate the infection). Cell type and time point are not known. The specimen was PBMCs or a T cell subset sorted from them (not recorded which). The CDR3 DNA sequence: TGTGCCAGCAGTTCGAAGGGCGGATATGACCCGGAGACCCAGTACTTC. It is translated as CASSSKGGYDPETQYF.